This T cell receptor (beta chain) was identified in a study of T cells after yellow fever vaccination. Overall study findings and caveats: Contaminants from the bulk population, in the form of abundant clonotypes, could be found in FACS-sorted repertoires. Subsequent to the booster, the majority of primary-vaccination clones reappeared (about 97% CD4, 80% to 90% CD8).

With 3 bases removed from V and 0 bases from J, the gap between germline ends came to 9 bases. There are 14 residues in the CDR3. From germline, CDR1 is GTSNPN and CDR2 SVGIG (reference sequence). 5'RACE template switching generated TCR cDNA, adding a universal primer site and UMIs. TCRdb ran MiXCR on the 5' RACE reads and lists one entry per CDR3 protein. The data hold 510,000 or so distinct CDR3 sequences, with 19% observed a single time. This clonotype was counted a few times. The antigen is unknown. Source: PBMCs, taken 15 days after the yellow fever booster vaccination. V usage is TRBV30 and J usage is TRBJ2-1; D possibly corresponds to TRBD2 (6 bases). This clonotype was obtained from a man aged 25 to 40 who received the YFV17D yellow fever vaccine. The CDR3 DNA sequence: TGTGCCTGGAGATCGGGGGTCTCCTACAATGAGCAGTTCTTC. Translating it yields CAWRSGVSYNEQFF.